These 2 T cell receptor beta chains were all obtained from the same sample, sequenced in a study of OX40 agonist ivuxolimab in advanced cancers. The repertoire was sequenced with immunoSEQ multiplex PCR; TCRdb's copy has only in-frame clones and lacks some. The sample lists about 90,000 clones, 85% to 90% occurring once. The input for sequencing was CD4+ or CD8+ T cells sorted from blood, taken in a trial of the OX40 agonist ivuxolimab. All receptors derive from an adult with an advanced solid tumor such as melanoma, head and neck, liver or kidney cancer.

DNA of the CDR3: TGTGCCAGCAGCCCGGCCATGGCAGGGTATCTCAATGAGCAGTTCTTC. This translates into CASSPAMAGYLNEQFF. V is TRBV7-8 and J is TRBJ2-1, with D perhaps TRBD1 (5 bases). The germline V gene encodes CDR1 SGHVS and CDR2 FQNEAQ. The CDR3 runs to 16 residues. V gave up 5 bases and J gave up 6 bases, with 20 bases separating them. The variable domain in full, with the rest retrieved from reference TRBV7-8 and TRBJ2-1, is GAGVSQSPRYKVAKRGQDVALRCDPISGHVSLFWYQQALGQGPEFLTYFQNEAQLDKSGLPSDRFFAERPEGSVSTLKIQRTQQEDSAVYLCASSPAMAGYLNEQFFGPGTRLTVL.

This clone appeared once. The chain recombines TRBV11-3 with TRBJ1-2; D is uncertain. V was shortened by 1 base and J by 7 bases, with 10 bases between the two germline ends. The CDR3 spans 13 residues. Germline assignment: CDR1 SGHNT and CDR2 YENEEA. DNA for the CDR3: TGTGCCAGCAGCTTAGTGTACGGATCTGGCTACACCTTC. Its protein product is CASSLVYGSGYTF.